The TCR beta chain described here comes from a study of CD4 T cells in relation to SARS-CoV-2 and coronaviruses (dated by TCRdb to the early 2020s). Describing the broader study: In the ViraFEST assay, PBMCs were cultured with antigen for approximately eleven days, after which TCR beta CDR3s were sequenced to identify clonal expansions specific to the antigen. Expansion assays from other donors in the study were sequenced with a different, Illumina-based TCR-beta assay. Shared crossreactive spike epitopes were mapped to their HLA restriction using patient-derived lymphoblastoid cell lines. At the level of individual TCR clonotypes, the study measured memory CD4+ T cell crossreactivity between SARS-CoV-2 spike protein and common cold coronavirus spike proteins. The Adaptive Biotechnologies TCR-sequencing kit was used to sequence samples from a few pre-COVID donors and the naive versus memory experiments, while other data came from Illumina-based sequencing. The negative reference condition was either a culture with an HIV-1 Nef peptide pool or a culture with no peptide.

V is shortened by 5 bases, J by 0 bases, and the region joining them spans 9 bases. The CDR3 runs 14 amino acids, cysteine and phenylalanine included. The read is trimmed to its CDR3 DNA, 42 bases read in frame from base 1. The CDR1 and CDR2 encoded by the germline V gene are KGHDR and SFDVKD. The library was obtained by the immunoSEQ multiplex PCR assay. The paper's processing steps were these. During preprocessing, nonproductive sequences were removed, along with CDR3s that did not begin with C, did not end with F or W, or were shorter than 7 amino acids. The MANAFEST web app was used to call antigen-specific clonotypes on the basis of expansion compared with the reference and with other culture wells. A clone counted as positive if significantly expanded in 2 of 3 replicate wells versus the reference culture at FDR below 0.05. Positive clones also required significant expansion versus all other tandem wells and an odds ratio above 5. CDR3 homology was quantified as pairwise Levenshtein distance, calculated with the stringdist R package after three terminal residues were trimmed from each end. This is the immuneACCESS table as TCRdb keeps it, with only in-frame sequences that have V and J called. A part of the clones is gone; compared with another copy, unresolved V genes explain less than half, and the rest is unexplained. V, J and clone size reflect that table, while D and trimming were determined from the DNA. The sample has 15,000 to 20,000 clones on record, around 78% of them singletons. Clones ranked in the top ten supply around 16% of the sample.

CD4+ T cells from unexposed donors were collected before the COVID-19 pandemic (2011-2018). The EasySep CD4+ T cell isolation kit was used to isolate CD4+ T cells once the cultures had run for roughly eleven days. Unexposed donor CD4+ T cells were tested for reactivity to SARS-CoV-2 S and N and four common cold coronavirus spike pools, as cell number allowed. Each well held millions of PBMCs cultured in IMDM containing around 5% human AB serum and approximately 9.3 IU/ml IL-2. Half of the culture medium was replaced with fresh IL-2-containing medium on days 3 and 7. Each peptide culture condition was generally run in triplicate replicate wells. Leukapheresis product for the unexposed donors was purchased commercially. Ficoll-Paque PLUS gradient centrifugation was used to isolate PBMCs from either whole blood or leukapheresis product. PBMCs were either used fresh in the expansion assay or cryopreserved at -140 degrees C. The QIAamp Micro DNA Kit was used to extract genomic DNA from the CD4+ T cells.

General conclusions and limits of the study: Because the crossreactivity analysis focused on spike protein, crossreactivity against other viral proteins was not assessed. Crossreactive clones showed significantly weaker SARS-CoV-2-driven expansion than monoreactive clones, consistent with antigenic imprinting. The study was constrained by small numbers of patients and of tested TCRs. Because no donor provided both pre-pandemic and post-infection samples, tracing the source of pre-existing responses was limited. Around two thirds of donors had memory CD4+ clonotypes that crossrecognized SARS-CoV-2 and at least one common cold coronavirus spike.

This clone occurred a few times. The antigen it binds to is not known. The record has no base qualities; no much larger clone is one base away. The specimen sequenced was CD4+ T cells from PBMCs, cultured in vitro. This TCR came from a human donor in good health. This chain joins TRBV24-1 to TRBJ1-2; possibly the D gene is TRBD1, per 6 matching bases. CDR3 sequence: CATSGGGSNYGYTF. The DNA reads TGTGCCACCAGTGGCGGGGGCTCTAACTATGGCTACACCTTC.